The next 17 T cell receptor beta chains were all read from a single sample in a study of blood T cell repertoires in COVID-19. Libraries were prepared by immunoSEQ multiplex PCR; TCRdb keeps only in-frame clonotypes and omits some of them. This sample has approximately 110,000 clones, with about 89% found just once. The sequencing input was peripheral blood. These receptor sequences come from a man between 35 and 55 years old with acute or convalescent COVID-19.

J is TRBJ2-5 and V is TRBV2; the D gene is possibly TRBD1 (6 bases). Between the trimmed V and J ends, which lost 4 bases and 4 bases, there was a span of 7 bases. This CDR3 is 12 amino acids long. Germline CDR1 is SNHLY and CDR2 is FYNNEI. CDR3 loop: CASSGQAETQYF. CDR3 bases: TGTGCCAGCAGTGGACAGGCAGAGACCCAGTACTTC.

The chain combines TRBV4-3 with TRBJ2-1; 7 positions agree with TRBD2. V shed 0 bases, J shed 4 bases, and the junction held 3 bases outside the gene matches. Germline V gene data show CDR1 as LGHNA and CDR2 as YSLEER. The CDR3 contains 15 residues. This CDR3 is CASSQDLAAYNEQFF. Here the CDR3 DNA reads TGCGCCAGCAGCCAAGATCTAGCGGCGTACAATGAGCAGTTCTTC.

This rearrangement joins TRBV10-3 to TRBJ1-1; a weak D match, TRBD1 (5 bases). Trimming took 4 bases from V and 2 from J, leaving 14 bases between them. The germline V gene encodes CDR1 ENHRY and CDR2 SYGVKD. This CDR3 has 15 residues. As DNA, the CDR3 is TGTGCCATCAGTGGGGGCCCAGGGCAAAACACTGAAGCTTTCTTT. Translation: CAISGGPGQNTEAFF.

The V and J genes are TRBV5-1 and TRBJ1-5, with 7 bases fitting TRBD1. The J segment lost 6 bases and the V segment lost 0 bases, leaving 6 bases of the junction unmatched. This CDR3 comprises 15 residues. Germline CDR1 SGHRS, CDR2 YFSETQ. As DNA, the CDR3 is TGCGCCAGCAGCTTGGAGGGGGCGGGGGGTCAGCCCCAGCATTTT. Protein: CASSLEGAGGQPQHF. The whole variable domain, remainder taken from reference TRBV5-1 and TRBJ1-5, is KAGVTQTPRYLIKTRGQQVTLSCSPISGHRSVSWYQQTPGQGLQFLFEYFSETQRNKGNFPGRFSGRQFSNSRSEMNVSTLELGDSALYLCASSLEGAGGQPQHFGDGTRLSIL.

CDR3: CASSRGWNTEAFF. In nucleotides, the CDR3 is TGCGCCAGCAGTCGGGGTTGGAACACTGAAGCTTTCTTT. The chain recombines TRBV10-1 with TRBJ1-1, with D unclear. Trimming removed 5 bases at V and 1 base at J, with 8 bases between. Germline CDR1 reads WNHNN; CDR2 reads SYGVQD (reference sequence). The CDR3 spans 13 residues.

The chain has TRBV18 and TRBJ1-2; 10 nucleotides match TRBD1. The CDR3 loop spans 15 amino acids. Germline V gene lookup returns CDR1 KGHSH and CDR2 LQKENI. V lost 5 bases and J lost 8; bases outside the gene matches: 11. This chain's CDR3 is CASSETGGRVEGYTF. CDR3 in DNA: TGTGCCAGCTCAGAGACAGGGGGCCGGGTCGAGGGCTACACCTTC.

The chain combines TRBV7-9 with TRBJ2-5; 11 bases are shared with TRBD1. The V segment lost 1 base and the J segment 4 bases; nucleotides outside the gene matches: 11. This CDR3 comprises 18 residues. Germline assignment: CDR1 SEHNR and CDR2 FQNEAQ (reference sequence). The CDR3 spells CASSLDRGGQGVGETQYF. CDR3 in DNA: TGTGCCAGCAGCTTAGATCGTGGGGGACAGGGGGTAGGAGAGACCCAGTACTTC.

This chain uses TRBV5-1 with TRBJ1-1; D not certain. Germline V CDR1 and CDR2: SGHRS, YFSETQ. CDR3 size: 12 residues. Between the trimmed V and J ends, which lost 7 bases and 1 base, there was a span of 8 bases. CDR3 nucleotide sequence: TGCGCCAGCCGGGAGGGGAACACTGAAGCTTTCTTT. Protein sequence: CASREGNTEAFF.

The chain links TRBV20-1 to TRBJ1-4; weak D call: TRBD1 (6 bases). This CDR3 region has 11 residues. The V gene's germline CDR1 is DFQATT and CDR2 SNEGSKA (reference sequence). The V end lost 5 bases, the J end lost 6 bases, and 7 bases lay between the germline ends. For the CDR3, the DNA is TGCAGTGCTTCAGGGGATGAAAAACTGTTTTTT. As protein: CSASGDEKLFF.

This clone has just one count. This sequence joins TRBV4-1 and TRBJ1-3; D unclear. V was clipped by 0 bases and J by 0 bases, with 12 bases between them. This CDR3 spans 17 amino acids. Per germline, CDR1 MGHRA and CDR2 YSYEKL. The CDR3 DNA sequence: TGCGCCAGCAGCCAAGAAAGTGGTGGGCTCTCTGGAAACACCATATATTTT. This gives the protein CASSQESGGLSGNTIYF.

The rearrangement joins TRBV12-3 or TRBV12-4 to TRBJ1-1; D remains ambiguous. V was shortened by 7 bases and J by 0 bases, with 9 bases between the two germline ends. CDR3 length equals 13 residues. The CDR3 nucleotides are TGTGCCAGCACCGTTCTTTTGAACACTGAAGCTTTCTTT. This sequence encodes CASTVLLNTEAFF.

This clone was detected a few times. Other DNA sequences from this sample encode an identical CDR3 as well. This chain links TRBV7-9 with TRBJ2-1; 9 nucleotides match TRBD1. The junction had 9 bases not matched to a gene; V was cut back by 5 bases and J by 4 bases. The CDR3 extends over 16 amino acids. Germline V gives CDR1 SEHNR, CDR2 FQNEAQ (reference sequence). In DNA form, the CDR3 reads TGTGCCAGCAGCGACGGGACAGGGATGGGGTACAATGAGCAGTTCTTC. It encodes CASSDGTGMGYNEQFF.

This clone was seen only once. A read error may account for a junction end that differs from germline. V and J are TRBV19 and TRBJ2-5; D possibly corresponds to TRBD1 (5 bases). CDR1 is LNHDA and CDR2 is SQIVND in the germline V gene (reference sequence). The CDR3 length is 14 residues. The CDR3 region is CASSSAGSQGTQYF. The CDR3 DNA is TGTGCCAGTAGTTCGGCAGGGTCACAAGGGACCCAGTACTTC.

J is TRBJ1-6 and V is TRBV11-2, with TRBD1 matching over 7 bases. Germline assignment: CDR1 SGHAT and CDR2 FQNNGV. V gave up 3 bases and J gave up 7 bases; unmatched junction bases: 6. This CDR3 is 15 amino acids long. This chain's CDR3 is CASSFRGTENSPLHF. The CDR3 DNA is TGTGCCAGCAGCTTCCGAGGGACAGAAAATTCACCCCTCCACTTT.

The genes are TRBV30 and TRBJ1-1; D may be TRBD1 (6 bases). The V end lost 8 bases, the J end lost 5 bases, and 15 bases lay between the germline ends. The length of the CDR3 is 12 residues. Germline values: CDR1 GTSNPN, CDR2 SVGIG (reference sequence). CDR3: CAGSQGGTEAFF. The CDR3, as DNA: TGTGCCGGATCACAGGGTGGGACTGAAGCTTTCTTT. The full variable domain, rest sourced from reference TRBV30 and TRBJ1-1, is SQTIHQWPATLVQPVGSPLSLECTVEGTSNPNLYWYRQAAGRGLQLLFYSVGIGQISSEVPQNLSASRPQDRQFILSSKKLLLSDSGFYLCAGSQGGTEAFFGQGTRLTVV.

This clone showed up many times. This chain links TRBV2 with TRBJ1-4; the match to TRBD1 covers 8 bases. V was pared by 8 bases and J by 7 bases, with 9 bases of the junction left unmatched. From germline, CDR1 is SNHLY and CDR2 FYNNEI. CDR3 length: 14 residues. This chain's CDR3 is CASRDRGWGEKLFF. CDR3 nucleotides: TGTGCCAGCCGAGACAGGGGTTGGGGTGAAAAACTGTTTTTT. Using reference TRBV2 and TRBJ1-4 for the parts outside the CDR3, the full variable domain is EPEVTQTPSHQVTQMGQEVILRCVPISNHLYFYWYRQILGQKVEFLVSFYNNEISEKSEIFDDQFSVERPDGSNFTLKIRSTKLEDSAMYFCASRDRGWGEKLFFGSGTQLSVL.

The rearrangement links TRBV5-4 to TRBJ1-2; D not resolved. V dropped 0 bases and J dropped 2 bases, with 11 bases sitting between them. The CDR3 totals 15 residues. Looked up from germline, CDR1 is SGHNT and CDR2 is YYREEE (reference sequence). CDR3 loop: CASSLGRGANYGYTF. CDR3 sequence (DNA): TGTGCCAGCAGCTTGGGGCGGGGAGCAAACTATGGCTACACCTTC.